The 21 T cell receptor beta chains below all came from one sample that was sequenced in a study of identical twins. TCRdb independently ran MiXCR on the 5' RACE reads; one entry per CDR3 protein. The sample lists about 520,000 distinct CDR3 sequences, roughly 21% seen once, with 0.91% in the top ten. Another study also made use of these data, one on T cells expressing NK-cell markers.

The sequenced material came from CD4+ T cells sorted from blood. The receptors stem from a woman aged 18-29 years in good health.

This clonotype was seen only a few times. CDR3 DNA: TGTGCCAGCAACGTGGGGGGCACCATCACTGAAGCTTTCTTT. Protein: CASNVGGTITEAFF. This chain uses TRBV12-3 or TRBV12-4 with TRBJ1-1, with D tentatively TRBD1 (6 bases). Trimming removed 7 bases from V and 4 bases from J, with 16 bases in between. The CDR3 has 14 residues.

The V call is TRBV5-1, the J call TRBJ2-5; no reliable D call. CDR1 and CDR2 (germline): SGHRS, YFSETQ. The CDR3 loop spans 13 amino acids. Trimming stripped 5 bases from V and 7 bases from J, with 15 bases between. The CDR3 DNA sequence: TGCGCCAGCAGTCCTCTGGCTGTGGGGACCCAGTACTTC. This gives the protein CASSPLAVGTQYF.

This clonotype appeared a few times. The J gene is TRBJ2-5, the V gene TRBV29-1, with D possibly matching TRBD1 (5 bases). The CDR3 runs to 12 residues. Trimming left V 7 bases short and J 4 bases short, with 13 bases between. CDR1 is SQVTM and CDR2 is ANQGSEA in the germline V gene. Written as DNA, the CDR3 is TGCAGCGGGGCGCAGGGTTCAGAGACCCAGTACTTC. Translated, it gives CSGAQGSETQYF.

The rearrangement uses TRBV7-9 and TRBJ2-2, with D perhaps given as TRBD1 or TRBD2 (5 bases each). The CDR3 runs 14 residues. Germline V gene lookup returns CDR1 SEHNR and CDR2 FQNEAQ (reference sequence). Trimming removed 2 bases from V and 6 bases from J, with 10 bases in between. The CDR3 loop reads CASSLLGTSGELFF. For the CDR3, the DNA is TGTGCCAGCAGCTTACTAGGGACGTCCGGGGAGCTGTTTTTT.

This clonotype was recorded a few times. The genes are TRBV15 and TRBJ1-2; tentative D call: TRBD1 (5 bases). The CDR3 is 15 amino acids. The germline gives CDR1 LNHNV, CDR2 YYDKDF (reference sequence). Deletions cut 3 bases from V and 8 bases from J, with 19 bases between. In DNA, the CDR3 is TGTGCCACCAGCAGCGAAACTTCACAGGTCATGGGCTACACCTTC. Its translation is CATSSETSQVMGYTF.

Ten or more counts support this clonotype. The V and J genes are TRBV20-1 and TRBJ2-1; TRBD2 is a possible D gene (5 bases). Trimming shortened V by 3 bases and J by 2 bases, and 8 bases separated the two germline ends. Germline V CDR1 and CDR2: DFQATT, SNEGSKA (reference sequence). This CDR3 comprises 13 residues. The DNA of the CDR3 is TGCAGTGCTAGGGACTCGCCCTACAATGAGCAGTTCTTC. Translated: CSARDSPYNEQFF.

This clonotype has a handful of counts. This chain connects TRBV10-3 to TRBJ1-4, with D tentatively TRBD1 (5 bases). CDR3 length equals 15 residues. Germline V gene lookup returns CDR1 ENHRY and CDR2 SYGVKD. The V end was cut by 1 base, the J end by 8 bases, with 14 bases between. The CDR3 coding sequence is TGTGCCATCAGTGAGTACTCCCAGGGCGGCGAAAAACTGTTTTTT. The encoded protein is CAISEYSQGGEKLFF.

The chain combines TRBV20-1 with TRBJ2-2, with 9 nucleotides matching TRBD1. CDR3 length: 14 residues. V shed 5 bases and J 5 bases; nucleotides not matched to a gene: 6. Germline CDR1 is DFQATT and CDR2 is SNEGSKA (reference sequence). The CDR3 DNA reads TGCAGTGCTGGAACCGGACAGGGGACCGGGGAGCTGTTTTTT. Translation: CSAGTGQGTGELFF.

The gene calls are TRBV5-5 and TRBJ2-7; D is undetermined. Germline-derived CDR1 and CDR2 are SGHKS and YYEKEE (reference sequence). The CDR3 sequence is 11 residues long. V lost 1 base, J lost 6 bases, and 5 bases lay in between. The CDR3 reads CASSLKAEQYF. CDR3 nucleotide sequence: TGTGCCAGCAGCTTGAAGGCCGAGCAGTACTTC.

This clonotype was counted only a few times. The CDR3 DNA follows: TGTGCCAGCAGTCTTCAGGGACAGGGCTGGGAGACCCAGTACTTC. Its translation: CASSLQGQGWETQYF. This sequence joins TRBV6-1 and TRBJ2-5; 9 nucleotides match TRBD1. Unmatched junction bases numbered 9, after V lost 5 bases and J lost 5 bases. CDR3 size: 15 residues. Germline CDR1 reads MNHNS; CDR2 reads SASEGT.

The J gene is TRBJ1-2, the V gene TRBV12-3 or TRBV12-4; D uncertain. The length of the CDR3 is 13 residues. Between the trimmed V and J ends, which lost 6 bases and 5 bases, there was a span of 13 bases. The CDR3 loop reads CASSQPSIYGYTF. Written as DNA, the CDR3 is TGTGCCAGCAGCCAACCATCTATTTATGGCTACACCTTC.

The chain uses TRBV19 and TRBJ1-5, with D maybe TRBD1 (5 bases). V lost 5 bases and J lost 7, with 21 bases in between. The germline CDR1 and CDR2 sequences are LNHDA and SQIVND (reference sequence). This CDR3 has 16 residues. CDR3 DNA sequence: TGTGCCAGTAGTGTCACCGCCGGACAAGGGCACCAGCCCCAGCATTTT. This codes for CASSVTAGQGHQPQHF.

This clonotype showed up just a few times. The chain combines TRBV6-2 or TRBV6-3 with TRBJ2-5; perhaps TRBD2 as D (5 bases). Germline CDR1 and CDR2: MNHEY and SVGEGT. The CDR3 has 14 residues. Trimming took off 6 bases at V and 3 bases at J, with 14 bases between the two ends. The DNA for the CDR3 is TGTGCCAGCAGGTCGGCAGGACTTAAAGAGACCCAGTACTTC. Protein sequence: CASRSAGLKETQYF.

This clonotype was recorded a few times. V gene TRBV10-3 combines with J gene TRBJ1-5, with no clear D. CDR1 is ENHRY, CDR2 SYGVKD, per germline. The V and J ends lost 2 bases and 1 base respectively, with 6 bases between them. This CDR3 is 14 amino acids long. The CDR3: CAISEGESNQPQHF. The CDR3 DNA reads TGTGCCATCAGTGAGGGGGAGAGCAATCAGCCCCAGCATTTT.

This chain links TRBV6-2 or TRBV6-3 with TRBJ1-1; perhaps TRBD1 as D (6 bases). The CDR3 extends over 13 amino acids. With 7 bases removed from V and 3 bases from J, the gap between germline ends came to 12 bases. Germline lookup yields CDR1 MNHEY and CDR2 SVGEGT. The CDR3: CASKMAGDTEAFF. Written as DNA, the CDR3 is TGTGCCAGCAAGATGGCAGGGGACACTGAAGCTTTCTTT.

V and J are TRBV20-1 and TRBJ2-1; possible D gene TRBD2, 6 bases. Trimming shortened V by 5 bases and J by 7 bases, and 9 bases separated the two germline ends. The CDR3 runs to 11 residues. Per the germline V gene, CDR1 is DFQATT and CDR2 is SNEGSKA (reference sequence). CDR3 nucleotide sequence: TGCAGTGCTGTCCGGGGGAATGAGCAGTTCTTC. Protein sequence: CSAVRGNEQFF.

This clonotype was observed a handful of times. The chain combines TRBV4-3 with TRBJ1-2; no clear D gene. The CDR3 extends over 15 amino acids. Germline V gives CDR1 LGHNA, CDR2 YSLEER. The V and J ends lost 1 base and 4 bases respectively, with 13 bases between them. This CDR3 is CASSQANQATYGYTF. CDR3 bases: TGCGCCAGCAGCCAAGCCAACCAGGCGACCTATGGCTACACCTTC.

The gene calls are TRBV5-1 and TRBJ2-3, with D perhaps matching TRBD1 (5 bases). From germline, CDR1 is SGHRS and CDR2 YFSETQ. The CDR3 extends over 13 amino acids. With 5 bases removed from V and 5 bases from J, the gap between germline ends came to 12 bases. The CDR3 region has the DNA TGCGCCAGCAGTTGGAACCAGGGAGATACGCAGTATTTT. Protein: CASSWNQGDTQYF.

The sample holds a few counts of this clonotype. The chain carries TRBV20-1 and TRBJ2-3; 8 positions agree with TRBD1. The germline gives CDR1 DFQATT, CDR2 SNEGSKA (reference sequence). The CDR3 is 15 amino acids. The trim removed 0 bases at V and 5 bases at J, leaving 7 bases unmatched. CDR3 sequence (DNA): TGCAGTGCTAGAGACGGGCGCAGGGGGCAAGATACGCAGTATTTT. Amino acid sequence: CSARDGRRGQDTQYF.

This clonotype occurred a few times. The chain uses TRBV30 and TRBJ2-1; D gene uncertain. Trimming took 1 base from V and 8 from J, leaving 12 bases between them. The CDR3 has 13 amino acids. Germline V gene lookup returns CDR1 GTSNPN and CDR2 SVGIG (reference sequence). The CDR3: CAWSALSLDEQFF. In nucleotides, the CDR3 is TGTGCCTGGAGTGCCCTATCGTTGGATGAGCAGTTCTTC.

The V call is TRBV12-3 or TRBV12-4, the J call TRBJ1-4; D is unresolved. Trimming shortened V by 4 bases and J by 13 bases, and 16 bases separated the two germline ends. The CDR3 loop spans 13 amino acids. The CDR3, as DNA: TGTGCCAGCAGTTCTAGGGCCCAAAGTTTACTGTTTTTT. Protein sequence: CASSSRAQSLLFF.